The TCR beta chain under discussion was sequenced for a study of blood T cell repertoires in COVID-19. Profiled with immunoSEQ multiplex PCR; TCRdb holds only in-frame clones, not every one. The sample records fewer than 300,000 clones, about 85% being singletons. The CDR3 covers 17 residues. Germline assignment: CDR1 LNHDA and CDR2 SQIVND (reference sequence). The V and J ends lost 9 bases and 0 bases, in that order; junction bases with no gene match: 13. The TCR sequence derives from a woman between 50 and 59 years old who had recovered from COVID-19. This chain connects TRBV19 to TRBJ1-5; TRBD1 matches 8 bases. The material sequenced was PBMCs or T cells enriched from blood (not recorded which). The CDR3 here is CASETGVAGASNQPQHF. The CDR3 DNA reads TGTGCCAGCGAGACAGGGGTCGCGGGAGCTAGCAATCAGCCCCAGCATTTT.